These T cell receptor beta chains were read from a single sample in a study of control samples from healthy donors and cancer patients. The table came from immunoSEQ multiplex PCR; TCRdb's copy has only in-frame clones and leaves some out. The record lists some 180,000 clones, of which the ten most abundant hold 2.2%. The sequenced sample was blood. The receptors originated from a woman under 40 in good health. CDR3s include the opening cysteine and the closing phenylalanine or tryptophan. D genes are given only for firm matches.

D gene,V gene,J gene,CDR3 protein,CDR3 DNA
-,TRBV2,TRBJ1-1,CASRSGLSKGVTEAFF,TGTGCCAGCAGGTCAGGCTTATCGAAAGGGGTCACTGAAGCTTTCTTT
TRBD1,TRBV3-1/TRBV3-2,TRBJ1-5,CASSQGTVNQPQHF,TGTGCCAGCAGCCAGGGGACAGTTAATCAGCCCCAGCATTTT
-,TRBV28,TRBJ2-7,CASRFGVSYEQYF,TGTGCCAGCCGGTTCGGAGTATCCTACGAGCAGTACTTC
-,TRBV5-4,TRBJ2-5,CASTRGGALETQYF,TGTGCCAGCACGAGAGGGGGGGCCTTGGAGACCCAGTACTTC
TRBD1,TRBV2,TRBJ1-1,CASSRRGMNTEAFF,TGTGCCAGCAGCCGCAGGGGGATGAACACTGAAGCTTTCTTT
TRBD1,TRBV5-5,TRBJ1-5,CASSGMGTGAQPQHF,TGTGCCAGCAGCGGGATGGGGACAGGGGCTCAGCCCCAGCATTTT
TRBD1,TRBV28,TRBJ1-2,CASSHRGGYTF,TGTGCCAGCAGCCACAGGGGAGGCTACACCTTC
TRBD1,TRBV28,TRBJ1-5,CASADRANQPQHF,TGTGCCAGCGCGGACAGGGCCAATCAGCCCCAGCATTTT
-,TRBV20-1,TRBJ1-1,CSARGQAEAFF,TGCAGTGCTAGAGGACAGGCTGAAGCTTTCTTT
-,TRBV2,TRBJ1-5,CASTAGRSKNQPQHF,TGTGCCAGCACGGCCGGCAGGTCTAAAAATCAGCCCCAGCATTTT
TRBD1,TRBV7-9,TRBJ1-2,CASSLAATGYGYTF,TGTGCCAGCAGCTTAGCCGCGACAGGGTATGGCTACACCTTC
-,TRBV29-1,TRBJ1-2,CSVEGAGGGYTF,TGCAGCGTTGAAGGTGCGGGAGGTGGCTACACCTTC
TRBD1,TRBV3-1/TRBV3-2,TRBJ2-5,CASSQVTGLQYF,TGTGCCAGCAGCCAGGTGACAGGGTTACAGTACTTC
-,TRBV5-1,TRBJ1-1,CASSFRVATEAFF,TGCGCCAGCAGCTTCCGCGTGGCCACTGAAGCTTTCTTT
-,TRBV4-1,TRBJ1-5,CASSQDAGSLTQHF,TGCGCCAGCAGCCAGGATGCCGGGTCCCTTACCCAGCATTTT
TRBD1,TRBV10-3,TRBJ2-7,CAIRAGGKGYEQYF,TGTGCCATCAGGGCAGGGGGCAAAGGGTACGAGCAGTACTTC
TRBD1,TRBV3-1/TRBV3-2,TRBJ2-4,CASSSSDRVDKNIQYF,TGTGCCAGCAGCAGCTCGGACAGGGTGGACAAAAACATTCAGTACTTC
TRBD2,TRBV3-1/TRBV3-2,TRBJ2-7,CASRTLSERGGHQQYF,TGTGCCAGCAGGACCCTCTCCGAGCGGGGGGGTCATCAGCAGTACTTC
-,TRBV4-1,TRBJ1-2,CASSQGSETGLYGYTF,TGCGCCAGCAGCCAAGGATCGGAGACGGGCCTCTATGGCTACACCTTC
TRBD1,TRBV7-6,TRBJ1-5,CASSAAGTGINQPQHF,TGTGCCAGCAGCGCGGCCGGGACAGGGATTAATCAGCCCCAGCATTTT
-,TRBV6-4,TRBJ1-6,CASSEIRASPLHF,TGTGCCAGCAGCGAAATCAGGGCTTCACCCCTCCACTTT
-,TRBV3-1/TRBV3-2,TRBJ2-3,CASSQDPGLNTQYF,TGTGCCAGCAGCCAAGATCCAGGGTTGAATACGCAGTATTTT
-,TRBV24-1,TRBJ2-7,CATSDRPGGNEQYF,TGTGCCACCAGTGACCGACCAGGCGGGAACGAGCAGTACTTC
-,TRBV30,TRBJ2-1,CAWGVVSYNEQFF,TGTGCCTGGGGGGTGGTTTCCTACAATGAGCAGTTCTTC
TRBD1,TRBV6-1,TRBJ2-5,CASSEHRGTGTQYF,TGTGCCAGCAGTGAACACAGGGGAACCGGGACCCAGTACTTC
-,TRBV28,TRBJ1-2,CASSRRGRGHYGYTF,TGTGCCAGCAGTCGCAGGGGTAGAGGCCACTATGGCTACACCTTC
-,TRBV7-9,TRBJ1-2,CASSTPTGSSSGGYTF,TGTGCCAGCAGCACCCCTACAGGGAGTAGTTCTGGGGGCTACACCTTC
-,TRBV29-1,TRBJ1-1,CSVERPGEWAEAFF,TGCAGCGTTGAACGGCCCGGGGAGTGGGCTGAAGCTTTCTTT
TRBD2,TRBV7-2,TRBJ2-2,CASSFWTSAGELFF,TGTGCCAGCAGCTTCTGGACTAGCGCCGGGGAGCTGTTTTTT
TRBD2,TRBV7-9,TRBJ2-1,CASSLGVGTSGARGQFF,TGTGCCAGCAGCTTAGGTGTAGGGACTAGCGGGGCTAGGGGGCAGTTCTTC
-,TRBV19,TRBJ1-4,CASSVGQPLGEKLFF,TGTGCCAGTAGTGTTGGACAACCCTTGGGTGAAAAACTGTTTTTT
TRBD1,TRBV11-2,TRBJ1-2,CASSTGEGGWTF,TGTGCCAGCAGCACAGGGGAGGGGGGTTGGACCTTC
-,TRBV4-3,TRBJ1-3,CASSQVDGNGLNSGNTIYF,TGCGCCAGCAGCCAAGTCGATGGGAATGGGCTCAACTCTGGAAACACCATATATTTT
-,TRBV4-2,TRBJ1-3,CASSLPGGTGNTIYF,TGTGCCAGCAGCCTTCCAGGTGGAACTGGAAACACCATATATTTT
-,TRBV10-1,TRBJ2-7,CASSEFSGGKSYEQYF,TGCGCCAGCAGTGAGTTCTCAGGGGGGAAGTCCTACGAGCAGTACTTC
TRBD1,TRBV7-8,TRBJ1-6,CASSLGTGLSSYNSPLHF,TGTGCCAGCAGCTTAGGGACAGGCCTTAGCTCCTATAATTCACCCCTCCACTTT
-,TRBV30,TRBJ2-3,CAWSSGDTDTQYF,TGTGCCTGGAGTAGCGGAGACACAGATACGCAGTATTTT
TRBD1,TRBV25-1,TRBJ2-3,CASRTTGQGDTDTQYF,TGTGCCAGCCGCACGACGGGACAGGGGGACACAGATACGCAGTATTTT
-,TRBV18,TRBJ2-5,CASSPSGETQYF,TGTGCCAGCTCACCTAGTGGGGAGACCCAGTACTTC